This is a list of T cell receptor beta chains from one sample in a study of T cell responses to AZD1222 COVID-19 vaccine. TCRdb keeps only in-frame clones here, not all; method: immunoSEQ multiplex PCR. The table records about 96,000 clones, roughly nine tenths of them present only once. The material was peripheral blood, obtained on day 0 of AZD1222 vaccination. All receptors come from an adult in good health. Both conserved end residues are part of each CDR3. Fields, in order: J gene, clone size, D gene, CDR3 length, V gene, CDR3 DNA, CDR3 protein. The D gene is left open where the match is weak. Clone sizes are given selectively: once, few, many, or a class where the clone is expanded.

TRBJ1-2,NA,TRBD1,14,TRBV6-5,TGTGCCAGCAGGGTGACAGGGGTTAGCTATGGCTACACCTTC,CASRVTGVSYGYTF
TRBJ1-2,NA,NA,13,TRBV18,TGTGCCAGCTCATCCGGAACCGAAGTTGGCTACACCTTC,CASSSGTEVGYTF
TRBJ2-7,NA,NA,14,TRBV2,TGTGCCAGCAGTGTCGAGGTAGCGTCCTACGAGCAGTACTTC,CASSVEVASYEQYF
TRBJ2-3,NA,TRBD2,15,TRBV9,TGTGCCAGCAGCGTAGTTGGGGGGGGCACAGATACGCAGTATTTT,CASSVVGGGTDTQYF
TRBJ2-3,NA,NA,16,TRBV5-1,TGCGCCAGCAGCACATACCGGGACCTAAGCACAGATACGCAGTATTTT,CASSTYRDLSTDTQYF
TRBJ1-2,once,NA,13,TRBV10-3,TGTGCCATCATTACCGAGGAGAGCTCTGGCTACACCTTC,CAIITEESSGYTF
TRBJ2-1,NA,NA,13,TRBV7-2,TGTGCCAGCAGCACCCCGGGGTCCAATGAGCAGTTCTTC,CASSTPGSNEQFF
TRBJ2-2,few,TRBD2,17,TRBV7-2,TGTGCCAGCAGCTTTTCTAGCGGGGGGGCCTTCGTCAGGGAGCTGTTTTTT,CASSFSSGGAFVRELFF
TRBJ2-1,once,TRBD1,16,TRBV15,TGTGCCACCAGCAGAGATGGACAGGGGCCACGGGATGAGCAGTTCTTC,CATSRDGQGPRDEQFF
TRBJ2-5,NA,NA,14,TRBV6-6,TGTGCCAGCAGTATGCTTGGGCCTCAAGAGACCCAGTACTTC,CASSMLGPQETQYF
TRBJ1-3,NA,TRBD1,15,TRBV9,TGTGCCAGCAGCGTAGAGACAGGGGGCAGAAACACCATATATTTT,CASSVETGGRNTIYF
TRBJ1-2,NA,NA,12,TRBV7-2,TGTGCCAGCAGCTTTGATGGAGGCGGCTACACCTTC,CASSFDGGGYTF
TRBJ1-1,few,NA,12,TRBV10-2,TGCGCCAGCAGTGCCACAGGGCCCGCAGCTTTCTTT,CASSATGPAAFF
TRBJ1-4,NA,NA,14,TRBV6-5,TGTGCCAGCAGCAGGACAGCAACTAATGAAAAACTGTTTTTT,CASSRTATNEKLFF
TRBJ1-1,few,NA,12,TRBV30,TGTGCCTGGAGTCCGGGGAACACTGAAGCTTTCTTT,CAWSPGNTEAFF
TRBJ1-5,NA,NA,16,TRBV4-3,TGCGCCAGCAGCCAAGGATTCGGCAGGGAGGGTCAGCCCCAGCATTTT,CASSQGFGREGQPQHF
TRBJ2-7,few,NA,14,TRBV13,TGTGCCAGCAGCTCACCCGGACTCCTGGTCGAGCAGTACTTC,CASSSPGLLVEQYF
TRBJ2-1,NA,NA,15,TRBV5-1,TGCGCCAGCAGCTTGCAGGCAACCTCCTACAATGAGCAGTTCTTC,CASSLQATSYNEQFF
TRBJ2-2,NA,TRBD1,15,TRBV7-9,TGTGCCAGCAGCCCGGGACAGGGGCGCACCGGGGAGCTGTTTTTT,CASSPGQGRTGELFF
TRBJ1-6,NA,NA,15,TRBV12-5,TGTGCTAGTGCCATCGGGATTCATGGGGATTCACCCCTCCACTTT,CASAIGIHGDSPLHF
TRBJ1-2,NA,NA,13,TRBV2,TGTGCCAGCAGCATACTCATGGGGGATGGCTACACCTTC,CASSILMGDGYTF
TRBJ1-1,NA,NA,14,TRBV9,TGTGCCAGCAGTCCAGGAAGGGGGAACACTGAAGCTTTCTTT,CASSPGRGNTEAFF
TRBJ1-1,few,NA,14,TRBV7-2,TGTGCCAGCAGCTTAGATGTACGGGGGACTGAAGCTTTCTTT,CASSLDVRGTEAFF
TRBJ1-1,NA,NA,13,TRBV3-1/TRBV3-2,TGTGCCAGCAGCCGGCTGGGGGATACTGAAGCTTTCTTT,CASSRLGDTEAFF
TRBJ2-1,NA,TRBD2,15,TRBV20-1,TGCAGTGCTAGTCAGCGGGGCAGCTCCTACAATGAGCAGTTCTTC,CSASQRGSSYNEQFF
TRBJ1-2,NA,NA,15,TRBV19,TGTGCCAGTAGTATAGGCCCGGGGACCAGCTATGGCTACACCTTC,CASSIGPGTSYGYTF
TRBJ2-2,NA,NA,13,TRBV2,TGTGCCAGCACTCGGGAGCTCACCGGGGAGCTGTTTTTT,CASTRELTGELFF
TRBJ1-2,NA,TRBD1,17,TRBV25-1,TGTGCCAGCAGTGCGCCGGGGGGGACAGGGGGTAACTATGGCTACACCTTC,CASSAPGGTGGNYGYTF
TRBJ1-5,NA,NA,13,TRBV6-5,TGTGCCAGCAGCCAGGACAGAAATCAGCCCCAGCATTTT,CASSQDRNQPQHF
TRBJ1-4,NA,NA,15,TRBV14,TGTGCCAGCAGCCTTGGGACGGCCTCAAATGAAAAACTGTTTTTT,CASSLGTASNEKLFF
TRBJ1-3,NA,NA,15,TRBV7-9,TGTGCCAGCAGCTTACGGGGGGCGGCAGGAAACACCATATATTTT,CASSLRGAAGNTIYF
TRBJ1-5,NA,TRBD1,14,TRBV19,TGTGCCAGTAGTACGACAGGGGGAGGTCAGCCCCAGCATTTT,CASSTTGGGQPQHF
TRBJ1-1,few,NA,14,TRBV5-1,TGCGCCAGCAGCTTGGACCGGGCCCCCACTGAAGCTTTCTTT,CASSLDRAPTEAFF
TRBJ2-2,NA,NA,16,TRBV13,TGTGCCAGCACCACGGGGGCCCAGCTAGACACCGGGGAGCTGTTTTTT,CASTTGAQLDTGELFF
TRBJ1-4,NA,TRBD1,16,TRBV5-5,TGTGCCAGCAGCCATAAACCACAGGGGGGTGATGAAAAACTGTTTTTT,CASSHKPQGGDEKLFF
TRBJ2-5,NA,NA,13,TRBV5-6,TGTGCCAGCGGTGCGATACACCAAGAGACCCAGTACTTC,CASGAIHQETQYF
TRBJ1-6,NA,NA,12,TRBV12-3/TRBV12-4,TGTGCCAGCAGTTGGAGTAATTCACCCCTCCACTTT,CASSWSNSPLHF
TRBJ2-1,NA,NA,16,TRBV5-1,TGCGCCAGCAGCTTGGAGGGATCCCCTTGGGACAATGAGCAGTTCTTC,CASSLEGSPWDNEQFF
TRBJ1-2,NA,TRBD1,14,TRBV27,TGTGCCAGCAGACGACAGGGCGGAGGCTCTGGCTACACCTTC,CASRRQGGGSGYTF
TRBJ2-7,NA,TRBD1,14,TRBV6-5,TGTGCCAGCAGTCCTCGACAGGGTCCCTACGAGCAGTACTTC,CASSPRQGPYEQYF
TRBJ2-7,few,TRBD1,18,TRBV7-6,TGTGCCAGCAGCTCTCCCGTTTCCGACAGGGGACCTCCTAGTGAGCAGTACTTC,CASSSPVSDRGPPSEQYF
TRBJ1-3,NA,NA,14,TRBV3-1/TRBV3-2,TGTGCCAGCAGCCAAGGGCTCTCTGGAAACACCATATATTTT,CASSQGLSGNTIYF
TRBJ1-2,NA,TRBD1,14,TRBV18,TGTGCCAGCTCCACGACAGGGGGGATCTATGGCTACACCTTC,CASSTTGGIYGYTF
TRBJ1-2,NA,NA,13,TRBV12-3/TRBV12-4,TGTGCCAGCACCCCCAGGATTATGTATGGCTACACCTTC,CASTPRIMYGYTF
TRBJ2-2,once,NA,12,TRBV11-2,TGTGCCAGCAGCTTGGGCACCGGGGAGCTGTTTTTT,CASSLGTGELFF
TRBJ1-1,NA,NA,13,TRBV6-5,TGTGCCAGCAGTCCGTGGGGGGTCGGTGAAGCTTTCTTT,CASSPWGVGEAFF
TRBJ2-7,NA,TRBD1,13,TRBV12-3/TRBV12-4,TGTGCCAGCAGTCGACCGGGACAGTACGAGCAGTACTTC,CASSRPGQYEQYF
TRBJ2-7,NA,TRBD1,15,TRBV28,TGTGCCAGCAGTTACGCCGGGACAGGGCAATCCGAGCAGTACTTC,CASSYAGTGQSEQYF
TRBJ1-1,NA,NA,10,TRBV29-1,TGCAGCGTTGTCGGACCGAAAGCTTTCTTT,CSVVGPKAFF
TRBJ1-3,NA,NA,15,TRBV9,TGTGCCAGCAGCCGATATCCAGTGACTGGAAACACCATATATTTT,CASSRYPVTGNTIYF
TRBJ2-1,NA,NA,15,TRBV18,TGTGCCAGCTCACAATGGGACATAGTTGTCAATGAGCAGTTCTTC,CASSQWDIVVNEQFF
TRBJ2-2,few,NA,14,TRBV10-1,TGCGCCAGCATAACAGGGCCGAACACCGGGGAGCTGTTTTTT,CASITGPNTGELFF
TRBJ1-1,NA,NA,13,TRBV29-1,TGCAGCGTTGCGGTGGGGGTGGACACTGAAGCTTTCTTT,CSVAVGVDTEAFF
TRBJ2-1,NA,NA,14,TRBV27,TGTGCCAGCAGTTTAACTCGAGGGGCCGATGAGCAGTTCTTC,CASSLTRGADEQFF
TRBJ2-1,NA,TRBD2,16,TRBV27,TGTGCCAGCAGTACCCCTAGCGGAAGCTCCTACAATGAGCAGTTCTTC,CASSTPSGSSYNEQFF